This T cell receptor (beta chain) was obtained from a study of blood T cell repertoires in COVID-19. About the study: Acute and convalescent COVID-19 samples came from the United States, Italy and Spain. T cells, B-cell-depleted T cells, or PBMCs provided the cDNA or gDNA that served as material.

The V gene end was trimmed by 10 bases and the J gene end by 5 bases; junction bases not matched to a gene: 6. The CDR3 has 12 residues. Germline V gene sequence: CDR1 SSHAT, CDR2 FNYEAQ (reference sequence). Clones were read by immunoSEQ multiplex PCR, and TCRdb kept only the in-frame ones, dropping some. Among 65,000 to 95,000 clones listed, 70% to 90% were seen once. Material for sequencing was peripheral blood. This chain connects TRBV7-7 to TRBJ2-5, with 8 bases fitting TRBD1. The sequence derives from a man aged 65 to 79 with active or convalescent COVID-19. CDR3 bases: TGTGCCATCAGGACAGGGCCGGAGACCCAGTACTTC. It is translated as CAIRTGPETQYF.